This T cell receptor (beta chain) came from a study of blood T cell repertoires in COVID-19. In the study overall: Acute-phase and convalescent COVID-19 samples originated in the United States, Italy and Spain. From T cells, B-cell-depleted T cells, or PBMCs came the material, which was cDNA or gDNA.

Per the original data handling: Nucleated cell counts were estimated from reference gene primer amplification. Clones were read by immunoSEQ multiplex PCR, and TCRdb kept only the in-frame ones, dropping some. V and J calls and clone size are given by that table; D and trimming were obtained from the DNA. Of around 230,000 clones detected, approximately 81% appear once; the ten largest clones hold approximately 8%. The germline gives CDR1 SGDLS, CDR2 YYNGEE. Germline trimming cut 4 bases from V and 3 bases from J; bases unmatched to any gene: 7. The length of the CDR3 is 15 residues. This clone was detected once.

Sequenced sample: peripheral blood. The chain recombines TRBV9 with TRBJ2-7; TRBD2 aligns across 10 bases. The source is a woman of 80 years or more with acute or convalescent COVID-19. The CDR3: CASSQGAGGHYEQYF. The CDR3 DNA sequence: TGTGCCAGCAGCCAGGGAGCGGGGGGGCACTACGAGCAGTACTTC.